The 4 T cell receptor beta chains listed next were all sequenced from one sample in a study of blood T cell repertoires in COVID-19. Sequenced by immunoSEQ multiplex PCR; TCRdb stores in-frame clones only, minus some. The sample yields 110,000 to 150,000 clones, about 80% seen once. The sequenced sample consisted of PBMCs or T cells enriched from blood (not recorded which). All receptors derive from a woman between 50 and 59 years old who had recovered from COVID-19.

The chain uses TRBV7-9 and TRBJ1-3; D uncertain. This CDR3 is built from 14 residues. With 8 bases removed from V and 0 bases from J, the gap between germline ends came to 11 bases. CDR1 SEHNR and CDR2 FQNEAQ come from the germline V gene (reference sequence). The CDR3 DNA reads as TGTGCCAGCCCCCTGGGGAGCTCTGGAAACACCATATATTTT. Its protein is CASPLGSSGNTIYF.

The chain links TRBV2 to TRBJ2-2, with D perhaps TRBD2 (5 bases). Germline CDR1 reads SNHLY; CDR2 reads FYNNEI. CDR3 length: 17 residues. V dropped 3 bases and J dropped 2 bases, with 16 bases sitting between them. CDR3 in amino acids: CASSDSEISENTGELFF. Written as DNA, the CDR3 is TGTGCCAGCAGTGATAGCGAAATAAGCGAAAACACCGGGGAGCTGTTTTTT.

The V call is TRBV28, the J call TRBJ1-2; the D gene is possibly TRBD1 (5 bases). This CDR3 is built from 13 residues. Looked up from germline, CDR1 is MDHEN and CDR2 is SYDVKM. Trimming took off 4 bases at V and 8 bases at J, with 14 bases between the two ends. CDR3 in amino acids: CASSYQGSEGYTF. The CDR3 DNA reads TGTGCCAGCAGTTATCAGGGCAGCGAGGGCTACACCTTC.

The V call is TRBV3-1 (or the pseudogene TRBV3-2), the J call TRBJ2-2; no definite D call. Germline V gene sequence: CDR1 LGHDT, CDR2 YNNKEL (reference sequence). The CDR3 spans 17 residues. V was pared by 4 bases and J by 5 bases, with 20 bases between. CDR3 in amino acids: CASSPSFITEITGELFF. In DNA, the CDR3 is TGTGCCAGCAGCCCATCATTCATCACTGAGATTACCGGGGAGCTGTTTTTT.